This TCR beta chain derives from a study of cytomegalovirus exposure and HLA in healthy donors. The CDR3 totals 14 residues. The ends were cut back, 4 bases at V and 2 bases at J, with 13 bases in the middle. Germline CDR1 SQVTM, CDR2 ANQGSEA. The primer mix had 60 Vbeta and 13 Jbeta primers. Profiling relied on immunoSEQ multiplex PCR, and the TCRdb table lists in-frame clones only, not all of them. The data show about 120,000 clones, with about 80% seen just once and around 10% held by the top ten. V gene TRBV29-1 combines with J gene TRBJ2-3; D is perhaps TRBD2 (7 bases). Sequencing was carried out using PBMCs. This TCR derives from a man aged 30 to 45 in good health and CMV-seropositive. This CDR3 is CSVGGGALTDTQYF. CDR3 in DNA: TGCAGCGTTGGGGGGGGCGCGCTCACAGATACGCAGTATTTT.